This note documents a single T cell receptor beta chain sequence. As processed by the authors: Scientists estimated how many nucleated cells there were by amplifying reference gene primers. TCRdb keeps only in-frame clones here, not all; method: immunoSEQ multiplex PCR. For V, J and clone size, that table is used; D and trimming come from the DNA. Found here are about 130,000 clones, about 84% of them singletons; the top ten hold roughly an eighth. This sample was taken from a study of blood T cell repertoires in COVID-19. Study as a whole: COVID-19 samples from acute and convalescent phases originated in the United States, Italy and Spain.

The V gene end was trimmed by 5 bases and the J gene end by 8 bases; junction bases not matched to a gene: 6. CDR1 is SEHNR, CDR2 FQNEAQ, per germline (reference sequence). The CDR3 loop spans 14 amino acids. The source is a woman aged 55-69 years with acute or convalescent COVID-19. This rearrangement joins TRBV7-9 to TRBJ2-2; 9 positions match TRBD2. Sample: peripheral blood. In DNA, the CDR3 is TGTGCCAGCAGCCCGCGGACTAGCGTAGGGGAGCTGTTTTTT. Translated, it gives CASSPRTSVGELFF. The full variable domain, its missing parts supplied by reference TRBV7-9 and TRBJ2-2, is DTGVSQNPRHKITKRGQNVTFRCDPISEHNRLYWYRQTLGQGPEFLTYFQNEAQLEKSRLLSDRFSAERPKGSFSTLEIQRTEQGDSAMYLCASSPRTSVGELFFGEGSRLTVL.